The clone carrying this TCR beta chain was picked up many times. Antigen: not known. This specimen comes from a study of T-cell reconstitution after alpha-beta-depleted transplantation in children. Study-level findings and limits: Reportedly, alpha-beta T cells present about two months post-transplant originated from several hundred expanded clones of graft origin.

Molecular barcoding with unique molecular identifiers was used for the TCRbeta library. TCRdb reprocessed the PCR reads with MiXCR, giving one entry per CDR3 protein. Found here are 600,000 to 700,000 distinct CDR3 sequences, less than 15% of them singletons; the top ten hold around 0.76%. This CDR3 has 14 residues. The germline V gene has CDR1 WNHNN and CDR2 SYGVQD (reference sequence). The germline V and J ends were trimmed by 3 bases and 2 bases, with 9 bases remaining between them. The chain has TRBV10-1 and TRBJ2-3, with unresolved D. Sequencing used PBMCs, obtained before TCRalphabeta/CD19-depleted stem cell transplant. The TCR was taken from a girl aged 2-10 years with congenital amegakaryocytic thrombocytopenia, due to receive a stem cell transplant. The CDR3 coding sequence is TGCGCCAGCAGTGAAGGAAGAACCACAGATACGCAGTATTTT. Translating it yields CASSEGRTTDTQYF.